These 10 T cell receptor beta chains were sequenced from one sample in a study of tumor and adjacent non-tumor tissue in lung cancer. A modified ARM-PCR protocol with three rounds of nested PCR amplified TCRbeta. TCRdb re-called the multiplex PCR reads through MiXCR, storing one row per CDR3 protein. The sample holds under 85,000 distinct CDR3 sequences, 76% seen once. RNA was extracted from bulk tissue without any cell sorting. Distant lung tissue was collected more than 3 cm away from the tumor edge. Material: distant non-tumor lung tissue. These receptors were obtained from an older man with non-small cell lung cancer.

At least ten counts were recorded for this clonotype. The gene calls are TRBV5-5 and TRBJ2-1, with D possibly TRBD1 on 6 matching bases. Germline-derived CDR1 and CDR2 are SGHKS and YYEKEE (reference sequence). V was shortened by 4 bases and J by 9 bases, with 14 bases between the two germline ends. This CDR3 has 13 residues. The CDR3 DNA is TGTGCCAGCAGCGCCGGACAGTACGGTGAGCAGTTCTTC. Its translation is CASSAGQYGEQFF.

This clonotype appeared once. Compared with germline, one end of the junction differs, possibly owing to a read error. This rearrangement joins TRBV5-4 to TRBJ1-2; unclear D gene. This CDR3 is built from 16 residues. Germline CDR1 SGHNT, CDR2 YYREEE (reference sequence). The CDR3 protein is CASSLVESGINYGYTF. In DNA form, the CDR3 reads TGTGCCAGCAGCTTGGTAGAGTCAGGCATAAACTATGGCTACACCTTT.

There are many counts of this clonotype. The chain carries TRBV20-1 and TRBJ2-5; TRBD1 might be the D (7 bases). The CDR3 length is 16 residues. The germline V and J ends were trimmed by 6 bases and 1 base, with 21 bases remaining between them. Germline V lookup: CDR1 DFQATT, CDR2 SNEGSKA (reference sequence). CDR3 amino acids: CSAPDPGRDSQETQYF. The CDR3 DNA reads TGCAGTGCCCCAGACCCAGGGCGGGACAGCCAAGAGACCCAGTACTTC.

This clonotype was seen a handful of times. The rearrangement uses TRBV28 and TRBJ1-2; D not certain. V was cut by 5 bases and J by 1 base, with 11 bases left in between. Germline lookup yields CDR1 MDHEN and CDR2 SYDVKM. The CDR3 spans 14 residues. The CDR3 loop is CASSTPKDNYGYTF. The DNA for the CDR3 is TGTGCCAGCAGTACCCCGAAAGATAACTATGGCTACACCTTC.

This clonotype was picked up one time. The chain links TRBV6-5 to TRBJ2-1; D may be TRBD2 (5 bases). This CDR3 spans 17 amino acids. CDR1 is MNHEY, CDR2 SVGAGI, per germline. Trimming removed 4 bases from V and 4 bases from J, with 20 bases in between. DNA for the CDR3: TGTGCCAGCAGTTTCAGCTTAGCGAGAGAACCGTACAATGAGCAGTTCTTC. Amino acid sequence: CASSFSLAREPYNEQFF.

Concerning this clonotype itself: An end of the junction does not agree with germline; a read error may underlie this. The rearrangement links TRBV10-3 to TRBJ2-1; 8 bases are a match to TRBD1. CDR3 length: 14 amino acids. Germline values: CDR1 ENHRY, CDR2 SYGVKD. The CDR3 sequence: CTISGQGSYYEQFF. The CDR3 nucleotides are TGTACCATCAGTGGACAGGGCTCCTACTATGAGCAGTTCTTC.

This clonotype occurred a few times. Since the CDR3 does not end with the conserved phenylalanine or tryptophan, this likely comes from a read error. The genes are TRBV29-1 and TRBJ2-7; a possible D gene is TRBD1 (6 bases). The CDR3 sequence is 13 residues long. Germline V gene data show CDR1 as SQVTM and CDR2 as ANQGSEA. The V end was cut by 6 bases, the J end by 5 bases, with 17 bases between. The DNA for the CDR3 is TGCAGCGTCATGACAGGAGCGTCAGACGAGCAGTACCTC. Its protein is CSVMTGASDEQYL.

About this clonotype itself: One junction end does not reproduce the germline sequence, and a read error may be involved. The V call is TRBV4-2, the J call TRBJ2-3, with D possibly matching TRBD1 (6 bases). Germline V gene lookup returns CDR1 LGHNA and CDR2 YNFKEQ. The CDR3 runs to 14 residues. The CDR3 nucleotides read TGTGCCATTTCGAGAGGGGGTGTGACAGGTACGCAGTATTTT. Translated: CAISRGGVTGTQYF.

A note on this clonotype: A much larger clone lies one base from this, so it may be a read error. This rearrangement joins TRBV7-9 to TRBJ1-1; D might be TRBD1 (5 bases). This CDR3 spans 11 amino acids. The germline V gene has CDR1 SEHNR and CDR2 FQNEAQ (reference sequence). The DNA for the CDR3 is TGTGCCAGCAGCCTGGACACTGGAGCTTTCTTT. It is translated as CASSLDTGAFF.

About this clonotype itself: The conserved phenylalanine or tryptophan normally closing the CDR3 is absent here, so this likely arose from a read error. The gene calls are TRBV12-3 or TRBV12-4 and TRBJ1-3, with 9 bases that match TRBD1. The CDR3 consists of 18 residues. DNA for the CDR3: TGTGCCAGCAGTCGTCCGGGGACAGGGATCGGCTCTGGAAATACCATATATTCT. Translation gives CASSRPGTGIGSGNTIYS.